The rows below give T cell receptor beta chains drawn from one sample of a study of blood T cell repertoires in COVID-19. Assay: immunoSEQ multiplex PCR; the TCRdb copy retains only in-frame clones and omits some. This table holds some 30,000 clones, about 88% found once. The sample consisted of peripheral blood. Every receptor here comes from a human donor in a cohort sampled during active COVID-19. The donor label of this sample is uncertain. Each CDR3 is given without its conserved first and last residue.

j_gene: TRBJ2-3
v_gene: TRBV25-1
CDR3aa: ASSSGRVPPNTDTQY

j_gene: TRBJ2-7
v_gene: TRBV6-6
CDR3aa: ASSLAGLGVREQY

j_gene: TRBJ2-7
v_gene: TRBV5-1
CDR3aa: ASSFPWGQGALEQY

j_gene: TRBJ2-1
v_gene: TRBV11-2
CDR3aa: ASSDRDRVGNEQF

j_gene: TRBJ1-5
v_gene: TRBV19
CDR3aa: ASSFDQPQH

j_gene: TRBJ2-1
v_gene: TRBV5-1
CDR3aa: ASSLGTGGFEQF

j_gene: TRBJ1-1
v_gene: TRBV20-1
CDR3aa: SASNNPRTGRGEAF

j_gene: TRBJ2-7
v_gene: TRBV5-5
CDR3aa: ASSILRTGGGDEQY

j_gene: TRBJ2-1
v_gene: TRBV4-1
CDR3aa: ASSQELGSSYNEQF

j_gene: TRBJ2-7
v_gene: TRBV7-9
CDR3aa: ASSLHGRPGLAASYEQY

j_gene: TRBJ2-3
v_gene: TRBV6-1
CDR3aa: ASSEAGLAGGRDTQY

j_gene: TRBJ2-7
v_gene: TRBV2
CDR3aa: ASMRAVSYEQY

j_gene: TRBJ2-3
v_gene: TRBV4-2
CDR3aa: ASSQESSGSADTQY

j_gene: TRBJ2-3
v_gene: TRBV19
CDR3aa: ASRRGLAEGGDTQY

j_gene: TRBJ1-4
v_gene: TRBV4-1
CDR3aa: ASTPRKGAWEKLF

j_gene: TRBJ1-1
v_gene: TRBV9
CDR3aa: ASSPQDRGNTEAF

j_gene: TRBJ2-5
v_gene: TRBV7-6
CDR3aa: ASSLGPDRRGEETQY

j_gene: TRBJ1-2
v_gene: TRBV6-5
CDR3aa: ASGPGQGWGYT

j_gene: TRBJ2-7
v_gene: TRBV18
CDR3aa: ASSPPGSDEQY

j_gene: TRBJ1-2
v_gene: TRBV28
CDR3aa: ASSSGDGGYT

j_gene: TRBJ2-5
v_gene: TRBV5-6
CDR3aa: ASSFRAGGGETQY

j_gene: TRBJ2-1
v_gene: TRBV20-1
CDR3aa: SASRGRVNNEQF

j_gene: TRBJ2-7
v_gene: TRBV6-5
CDR3aa: ASNAWRGAYEQY

j_gene: TRBJ1-5
v_gene: TRBV6-5
CDR3aa: ASSRGGNQPQH